This TCR beta chain was sequenced for a study of post-analysis software for immune sequencing data. This clonotype showed up just a few times. As yet, its antigen is unknown. The junction had 13 bases not matched to a gene; V was cut back by 6 bases and J by 5 bases. CDR3 size: 16 residues. Germline CDR1 MNHEY, CDR2 SVGAGI. Built from TCR beta cDNA, the libraries had unique molecular identifiers in them. One entry per CDR3 protein, called by TCRdb with MiXCR from the PCR reads. The profile shows around 500,000 distinct CDR3 sequences, around a third of them singletons. Study conclusions and caveats: TRBV5-6, TRBV5-1 and TRBV20-1 were among five TRBV segments more frequent in patients than controls.

The source is a girl aged 2 to 17 with multiple sclerosis. J is TRBJ2-3 and V is TRBV6-5; the match to TRBD1 covers 8 bases. Sequencing input: blood. CDR3 sequence (DNA): TGTGCCAGCAGGTACGGACAGGGAGGCGTAGGAGATACGCAGTATTTT. Translation gives CASRYGQGGVGDTQYF.